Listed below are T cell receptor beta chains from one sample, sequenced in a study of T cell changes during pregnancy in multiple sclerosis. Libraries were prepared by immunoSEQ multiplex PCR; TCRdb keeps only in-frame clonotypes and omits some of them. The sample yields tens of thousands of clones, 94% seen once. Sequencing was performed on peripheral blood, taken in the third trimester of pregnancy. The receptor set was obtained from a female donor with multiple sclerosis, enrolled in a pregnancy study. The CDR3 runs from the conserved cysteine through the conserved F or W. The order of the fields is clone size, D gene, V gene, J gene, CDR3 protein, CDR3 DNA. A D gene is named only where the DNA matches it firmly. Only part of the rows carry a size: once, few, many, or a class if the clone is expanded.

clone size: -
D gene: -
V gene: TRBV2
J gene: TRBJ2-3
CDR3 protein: CASSNGITDTQYF
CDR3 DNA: TGTGCCAGCAGCAACGGGATAACAGATACGCAGTATTTT

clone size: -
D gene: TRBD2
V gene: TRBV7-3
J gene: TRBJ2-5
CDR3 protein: CASSLTGGTSPPETQYF
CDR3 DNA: TGTGCCAGCAGCTTAACGGGCGGGACTAGTCCACCGGAGACCCAGTACTTC

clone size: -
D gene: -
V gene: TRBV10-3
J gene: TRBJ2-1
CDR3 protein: CAISGGGNSYNEQFF
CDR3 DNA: TGTGCCATCAGTGGTGGGGGGAACTCCTACAATGAGCAGTTCTTC

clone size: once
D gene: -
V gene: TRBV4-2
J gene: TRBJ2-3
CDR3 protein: CASSQGQSSTDTQYF
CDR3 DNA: TGTGCCAGCAGCCAAGGACAGTCTAGCACAGATACGCAGTATTTT

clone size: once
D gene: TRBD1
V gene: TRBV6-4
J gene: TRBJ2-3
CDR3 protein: CASSAGTGGVTDTQYF
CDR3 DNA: TGTGCCAGCAGTGCTGGGACAGGAGGGGTCACAGATACGCAGTATTTT

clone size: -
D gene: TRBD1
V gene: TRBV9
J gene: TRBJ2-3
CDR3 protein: CASSPRQGLTDTQYF
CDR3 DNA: TGTGCCAGCAGCCCTCGACAGGGGCTCACAGATACGCAGTATTTT

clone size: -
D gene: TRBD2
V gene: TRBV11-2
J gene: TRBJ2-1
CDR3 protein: CASSNPSGGSNEQFF
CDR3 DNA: TGTGCCAGCAGCAACCCGAGCGGGGGGAGCAATGAGCAGTTCTTC

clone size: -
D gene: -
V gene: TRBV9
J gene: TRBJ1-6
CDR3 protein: CASSTIFRGSPLHF
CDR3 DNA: TGTGCCAGCAGCACGATATTCAGGGGCTCACCCCTCCACTTT

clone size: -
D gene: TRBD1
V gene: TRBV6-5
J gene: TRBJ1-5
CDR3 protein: CASSSDRVGQPQHF
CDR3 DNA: TGTGCCAGCAGTTCTGACAGGGTTGGGCAGCCCCAGCATTTT

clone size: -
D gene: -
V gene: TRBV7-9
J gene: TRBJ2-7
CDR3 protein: CASSHDSLSEQYF
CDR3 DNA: TGTGCCAGCAGCCACGACTCGCTCAGCGAGCAGTACTTC

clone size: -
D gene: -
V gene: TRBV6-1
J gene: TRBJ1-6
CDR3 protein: CASSEVMGHSSYNSPLHF
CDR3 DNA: TGTGCCAGCAGTGAAGTTATGGGGCACAGCTCCTATAATTCACCCCTCCACTTT

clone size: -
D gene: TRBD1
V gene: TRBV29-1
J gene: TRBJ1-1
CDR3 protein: CSVVGTENTEAFF
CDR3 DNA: TGCAGCGTTGTTGGGACAGAGAACACTGAAGCTTTCTTT

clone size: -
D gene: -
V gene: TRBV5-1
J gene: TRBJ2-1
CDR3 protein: CASSLASPNEQFF
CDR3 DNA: TGCGCCAGCAGCTTGGCCTCCCCGAATGAGCAGTTCTTC

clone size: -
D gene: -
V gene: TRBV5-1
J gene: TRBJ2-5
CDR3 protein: CASQPGGAKETQYF
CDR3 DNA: TGCGCCAGCCAGCCCGGCGGGGCCAAGGAGACCCAGTACTTC